The sequence of this T cell receptor beta chain was determined in a study of blood T cell repertoires in COVID-19. Overall study context: COVID-19 samples, acute and convalescent, were from the United States, Italy and Spain. From T cells, B-cell-depleted T cells, or PBMCs came the material, which was cDNA or gDNA.

Study processing details: For nucleated cells, counts were estimated from reference gene primer amplification. Produced via immunoSEQ multiplex PCR; TCRdb's table is partial and in-frame only. The DNA gave D and trimming, while V, J and clone size come from that table. The sample gives 150,000 to 200,000 clones, under 90% of which show up once; around a sixth is in the top ten. The Seattle patients joined while their infection was active and were tracked longitudinally afterward. Losses at the gene ends were 6 bases for V and 7 bases for J; bases not matched to a gene: 9. The germline gives CDR1 SNHLY, CDR2 FYNNEI. The CDR3 contains 14 residues.

The TCR originated in a person aged 70 to 85 with COVID-19, enrolled during active disease. The sequenced material came from peripheral blood. The rearrangement uses TRBV2 and TRBJ1-1, with 9 bases identical to TRBD1. CDR3: CASSLDRGYGEAFF. In nucleotides, the CDR3 is TGTGCCAGCAGCCTGGACAGGGGCTATGGTGAAGCTTTCTTT.